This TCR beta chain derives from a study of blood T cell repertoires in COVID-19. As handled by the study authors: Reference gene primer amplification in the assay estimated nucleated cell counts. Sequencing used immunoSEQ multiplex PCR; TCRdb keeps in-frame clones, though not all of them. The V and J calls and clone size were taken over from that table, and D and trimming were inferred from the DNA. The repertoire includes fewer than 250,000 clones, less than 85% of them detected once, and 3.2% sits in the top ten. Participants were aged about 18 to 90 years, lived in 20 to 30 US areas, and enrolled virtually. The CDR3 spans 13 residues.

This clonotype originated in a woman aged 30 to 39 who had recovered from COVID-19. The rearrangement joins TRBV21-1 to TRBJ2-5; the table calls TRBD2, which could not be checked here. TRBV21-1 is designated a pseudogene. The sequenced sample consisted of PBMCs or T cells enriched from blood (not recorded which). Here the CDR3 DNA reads TGTGCCAGCAGCCCGGGATCTCAAGAGACCCAGTACTTC. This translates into CASSPGSQETQYF.